This TCR beta chain derives from a study of a mutant IDH1 vaccine in newly diagnosed glioma. On the study more broadly: Among treated patients, 62.5% were male and around 40% female, and mean age was around 40 years.

Noted time point: week 23, last vaccination. Every vaccination contained 300 ug of the mutant IDH1 20-mer peptide and was paired with topical imiquimod. Donors harbored newly found WHO grade 3 or 4 IDH1-mutant, ATRX-lost astrocytomas. Produced via immunoSEQ multiplex PCR; TCRdb's table is partial and in-frame only. The table lists 52,000 or so clones, roughly 80% of them singletons. Germline assignment: CDR1 LNHDA and CDR2 SQIVND (reference sequence). V lost 1 base and J 1 base, leaving 11 bases between the germline ends. The CDR3 contains 15 residues. Study results and caveats: The authors found pseudoprogression apparently unrelated to changes in top peripheral T cell clonotypes.

Note on this clone: The target antigen is unknown.

The TCR comes from a man aged 40-49 years with glioma. Source: PBMCs, taken from a glioma patient whose treatment included an IDH1 peptide vaccine. The V gene is TRBV19, the J gene TRBJ2-7; D not resolved. The DNA for the CDR3 is TGTGCCAGTAGTATAGCAGGTCTGGGGTCCTACGAGCAGTACTTC. It yields the protein CASSIAGLGSYEQYF.